The clone carrying this T cell receptor (beta chain) was found once. Its antigen remains unknown. The method was immunoSEQ multiplex PCR; TCRdb's version includes in-frame clones alone and lacks a portion of them. The sample lists roughly 5,900 clones, about 60% occurring once. These data originate in a study of siplizumab effects on memory and regulatory T cells. Study-level findings and limits: The suppressive capacity of proliferating Tregs from siplizumab cultures remained unconfirmed. Major contributors to the alloresponse seemed to be naive T cells, which also appeared more diverse than memory cells. Treg-derived clones made up an average of around 70% of mappable alloreactive CD4+ clones with siplizumab and 25% to 30% in controls. A significant reduction in alloreactive sequences traceable to unstimulated CD4+ memory cells was produced by siplizumab.

This receptor was obtained from a human donor in good health. Sequencing was carried out using effector memory CD8+ T cells sorted from blood. Subset reported: unstimulated CD8+ effector memory T cells.

CDR3 loop: CASSGGTGATSDTQYF. Written as DNA, the CDR3 is TGTGCCAGCAGCGGGGGGACAGGGGCAACCTCAGATACGCAGTATTTT. The chain links TRBV9 to TRBJ2-3, with 10 nucleotides matching TRBD1. The V gene end was trimmed by 3 bases and the J gene end by 4 bases; junction bases not matched to a gene: 8. The CDR3 is 16 amino acids. Germline V gene sequence: CDR1 SGDLS, CDR2 YYNGEE.